These 20 T cell receptor beta chains came from one sample sequenced in a study of blood T cell repertoires in COVID-19. TCRdb's copy holds only in-frame clones and misses some; the assay was immunoSEQ multiplex PCR. Here the sample spans around 180,000 clones, 88% being singletons. Sequencing was done on a sample of peripheral blood. The receptors originated from a human donor in a cohort sampled during active COVID-19.

V is TRBV20-1 and J is TRBJ2-5, with 8 bases identical to TRBD2. Germline lookup yields CDR1 DFQATT and CDR2 SNEGSKA (reference sequence). The CDR3 length is 16 residues. The trim removed 3 bases at V and 4 bases at J, leaving 13 bases unmatched. The CDR3 DNA sequence: TGCAGTGCTAGTCCCAAGTCAGCGGGAGAAAGAGAGACCCAGTACTTC. Translation: CSASPKSAGERETQYF.

The rearrangement links TRBV2 to TRBJ2-7; D unresolved. Trimming removed 7 bases from V and 5 bases from J, with 6 bases in between. The CDR3 is made up of 10 amino acids. Germline-derived CDR1 and CDR2 are SNHLY and FYNNEI. Here the CDR3 DNA reads TGTGCCAGCATGCTAAACGAGCAGTACTTC. Its protein product is CASMLNEQYF.

The CDR3, as DNA: TGTGCCAGCACGGAGGGGGCAGGCTATGGCTACACCTTC. It specifies CASTEGAGYGYTF. The chain employs TRBV2 and TRBJ1-2; TRBD1 aligns across 7 bases. Germline-derived CDR1 and CDR2 are SNHLY and FYNNEI. The CDR3 runs to 13 residues. V was clipped by 7 bases and J by 4 bases; unmatched bases: 6.

The chain employs TRBV10-3 and TRBJ1-1; maybe TRBD1 (5 bases). The CDR3 is 11 amino acids. V was trimmed by 10 bases and J by 4 bases, leaving 10 bases between them. Germline-derived CDR1 and CDR2 are ENHRY and SYGVKD. The DNA of the CDR3 is TGTGCCACCACGGGGGGCACTGAAGCTTTCTTT. Translation gives CATTGGTEAFF.

In its sample, this clone was seen once. This chain joins TRBV19 and TRBJ1-5; D is unclear. Germline V gene lookup returns CDR1 LNHDA and CDR2 SQIVND (reference sequence). The CDR3 is 15 amino acids. V gave up 4 bases and J gave up 0 bases, with 10 bases separating them. The CDR3 is CASSTTAYSNQPQHF. CDR3 DNA sequence: TGTGCCAGTAGTACCACAGCATATAGCAATCAGCCCCAGCATTTT.

The table lists this clone with a count of one. The CDR3 is CASSLAGTNSYEQYF. CDR3 in DNA: TGTGCCAGCAGCCTGGCCGGGACTAACTCCTACGAGCAGTACTTC. The chain recombines TRBV7-9 with TRBJ2-7; 7 nucleotides agree with TRBD2. The CDR3 consists of 15 residues. The trim removed 5 bases at V and 0 bases at J, leaving 7 bases unmatched. Germline V gene sequence: CDR1 SEHNR, CDR2 FQNEAQ (reference sequence).

The chain is built from TRBV28 and TRBJ2-3, with D uncertain. Germline V gives CDR1 MDHEN, CDR2 SYDVKM. V was clipped by 6 bases and J by 6 bases, with 13 bases between them. The CDR3 consists of 13 residues. CDR3 DNA: TGTGCCAGCAGGCACGTGGTGGAGGATACGCAGTATTTT. Translating gives CASRHVVEDTQYF.

This clone has just one count. J is TRBJ1-2 and V is TRBV18; TRBD1 aligns across 9 bases. CDR3 length: 14 residues. Germline V gene sequence: CDR1 KGHSH, CDR2 LQKENI. CDR3 sequence: CNSGTGSPHYGYTF. DNA of the CDR3: TGTAATTCCGGGACAGGGAGTCCTCACTATGGCTACACCTTC.

This chain links TRBV10-1 with TRBJ1-1; D gene unclear. The CDR3 spans 14 residues. Germline V gene sequence: CDR1 WNHNN, CDR2 SYGVQD (reference sequence). The V end was cut by 6 bases, the J end by 4 bases, with 15 bases between. The CDR3 reads CASSVDPEGTEAFF. CDR3 bases: TGCGCCAGCAGCGTGGACCCCGAGGGCACTGAAGCTTTCTTT.

The chain uses TRBV5-1 and TRBJ1-1; 7 nucleotides align to TRBD1. J gave up 0 bases and V 7 bases, and 6 bases lay outside the gene matches. The CDR3 contains 14 residues. Looked up from germline, CDR1 is SGHRS and CDR2 is YFSETQ. The CDR3 loop is CASYPTGMNTEAFF. The CDR3 DNA reads as TGCGCCAGCTACCCGACAGGGATGAACACTGAAGCTTTCTTT.

The V and J genes are TRBV7-7 and TRBJ2-1; 7 bases map to TRBD1. The junction had 6 bases not matched to a gene; V was cut back by 5 bases and J by 2 bases. This CDR3 is 15 amino acids long. CDR1 is SSHAT and CDR2 is FNYEAQ in the germline V gene (reference sequence). CDR3 sequence (DNA): TGTGCCAGCAGCCCGACAGGGTATCCCTACAATGAGCAGTTCTTC. Translated: CASSPTGYPYNEQFF. Variable domain in full (rest from reference TRBV7-7 and TRBJ2-1): GAGVSQSPRYKVTKRGQDVTLRCDPISSHATLYWYQQALGQGPEFLTYFNYEAQPDKSGLPSDRFSAERPEGSISTLTIQRTEQRDSAMYRCASSPTGYPYNEQFFGPGTRLTVL.

The chain combines TRBV19 with TRBJ1-5; D gene unclear. The V and J ends lost 6 bases and 0 bases respectively, with 21 bases between them. Germline V lookup: CDR1 LNHDA, CDR2 SQIVND (reference sequence). This CDR3 region has 18 residues. CDR3 in amino acids: CASRPRFRVSNSNQPQHF. The CDR3 DNA is TGTGCCAGTAGGCCGCGTTTCCGGGTAAGTAATAGCAATCAGCCCCAGCATTTT.

The chain employs TRBV5-1 and TRBJ1-5; no clear D. Germline V lookup: CDR1 SGHRS, CDR2 YFSETQ. The CDR3 is made up of 13 amino acids. The V gene lost 3 bases and the J gene lost 6 bases, with 10 bases spanning the gap. CDR3 in amino acids: CASSYSSGQPQHF. The CDR3, as DNA: TGCGCCAGCAGCTATTCCTCGGGTCAGCCCCAGCATTTT.

The rearrangement joins TRBV11-2 to TRBJ1-2; the match to TRBD1 covers 7 bases. The CDR3 covers 14 residues. With 2 bases clipped from V and 1 base from J, the junction kept 1 base outside the gene matches. Germline V CDR1 and CDR2: SGHAT, FQNNGV. CDR3: CASSLWDSNYGYTF. DNA of the CDR3: TGTGCCAGCAGCTTATGGGACAGTAACTATGGCTACACCTTC.

V usage is TRBV27 and J usage is TRBJ2-1; a possible D gene is TRBD2 (6 bases). The V gene lost 4 bases and the J gene lost 7 bases, with 23 bases spanning the gap. In germline, CDR1 is MNHEY, CDR2 SMNVEV (reference sequence). This CDR3 comprises 17 residues. CDR3 in amino acids: CASSSSELAPVGNEQFF. In DNA, the CDR3 is TGTGCCAGCAGTTCATCCGAACTAGCTCCGGTAGGAAATGAGCAGTTCTTC.

The chain couples TRBV25-1 to TRBJ2-3, with D tentatively TRBD2 (5 bases). The CDR3 loop spans 15 amino acids. The germline CDR1 and CDR2 sequences are MGHDK and SYGVNS. Trimming shortened V by 4 bases and J by 0 bases, and 11 bases separated the two germline ends. The CDR3 reads CASSVEGSSTDTQYF. In DNA form, the CDR3 reads TGTGCCAGCAGTGTCGAGGGATCTAGCACAGATACGCAGTATTTT.

This clone was counted a single time. The chain recombines TRBV9 with TRBJ2-5, with TRBD2 identical over 7 bases. With 3 bases clipped from V and 2 bases from J, the junction kept 10 bases outside the gene matches. This CDR3 has 16 residues. The germline V gene encodes CDR1 SGDLS and CDR2 YYNGEE. CDR3 in amino acids: CASSAGGSAGQETQYF. CDR3 in DNA: TGTGCCAGCAGCGCGGGAGGTAGCGCGGGTCAAGAGACCCAGTACTTC.

The chain uses TRBV19 and TRBJ1-5, with D unresolved. With 0 bases removed from V and 5 bases from J, the gap between germline ends came to 5 bases. The CDR3 length is 13 residues. Germline V gene lookup returns CDR1 LNHDA and CDR2 SQIVND (reference sequence). The CDR3 spells CASSIDLYQPQHF. The CDR3, as DNA: TGTGCCAGTAGTATAGATCTGTATCAGCCCCAGCATTTT.

V is TRBV19 and J is TRBJ1-5; the match to TRBD1 covers 7 bases. CDR1 and CDR2 (germline): LNHDA, SQIVND (reference sequence). This CDR3 has 16 amino acids. V lost 4 bases, J lost 1 base, and 7 bases stayed unmatched. CDR3 DNA: TGTGCCAGTAGTACCATGACAGGGTTCAGCAATCAGCCCCAGCATTTT. Its protein is CASSTMTGFSNQPQHF.

The rearrangement links TRBV6-5 to TRBJ1-1; 7 bases line up with TRBD1. Germline trimming cut 9 bases from V and 0 bases from J; bases unmatched to any gene: 7. The CDR3 runs 14 residues. Germline V gene data show CDR1 as MNHEY and CDR2 as SVGAGI. The CDR3 sequence: CASRDSPMNTEAFF. The CDR3 DNA is TGTGCCAGTCGGGACAGCCCCATGAACACTGAAGCTTTCTTT.